The next 2 T cell receptor beta chains were all read from a single sample in a study of metastatic and nonmetastatic thyroid tumors. With MiXCR, TCRdb called clones anew from the PCR reads. This table has 49,000 or so clones, under 25% appearing once. Not a single patient had been given any form of treatment at any point before undergoing thyroid surgery. Material: blood. These receptors all come from a male donor with papillary thyroid cancer or a benign thyroid nodule (not recorded which). Some clones in this sample may be carry-over from other donors' samples.

This clone appeared a few times. The chain is built from TRBV6-2 or TRBV6-3 and TRBJ2-7, with D unresolved. From germline, CDR1 is MNHEY and CDR2 SVGEGT. V was cut by 7 bases and J by 2 bases, with 21 bases left in between. The CDR3 totals 16 residues. As DNA, the CDR3 is TGTGCCAGCACTTTCGTCCCCCTCCAGGCTCCCTACGAGCAGTACTTC. Translation gives CASTFVPLQAPYEQYF.

There are many counts of this clone. The chain joins TRBV2 to TRBJ2-7; D gene ambiguous. Germline V gene data show CDR1 as SNHLY and CDR2 as FYNNEI. The V and J ends lost 6 bases and 0 bases respectively, with 6 bases between them. The CDR3 is 12 amino acids. The CDR3 sequence: CASSFSSYEQYF. The DNA of the CDR3 is TGTGCCAGCAGCTTCAGCTCCTACGAGCAGTACTTC. The variable domain in full, completed from reference TRBV2 and TRBJ2-7, reads EPEVTQTPSHQVTQMGQEVILRCVPISNHLYFYWYRQILGQKVEFLVSFYNNEISEKSEIFDDQFSVERPDGSNFTLKIRSTKLEDSAMYFCASSFSSYEQYFGPGTRLTVT.